A selection of T cell receptor beta chains follows, all from one sample in a study of tumor-infiltrating lymphocytes in primary liver carcinoma. TCRdb reprocessed the multiplex PCR reads with MiXCR, giving one entry per CDR3 protein. The profile shows about 310,000 distinct CDR3 sequences, 50% to 75% of them singletons. Sequenced: peripheral blood. The receptors originated from a woman younger than 45 with primary liver carcinoma and hepatitis B virus infection. CDR3s include the opening cysteine and the closing phenylalanine or tryptophan. D genes are given only for firm matches. Clone size is stated in some rows and not others, as once, few, many or a class when expanded.

>TRBD1|.|TRBJ1-2|TRBV30
CAWSVGQGVNYGYTF
TGTGCCTGGAGTGTCGGACAGGGGGTTAACTATGGCTACACCTTC
>.|.|TRBJ1-3|TRBV6-1
CASNGISGNTIYF
TGTGCCAGCAATGGGATTTCTGGAAACACCATATATTTT
>.|.|TRBJ2-3|TRBV24-1
CATRGISAATDTQYF
TGTGCCACCAGGGGAATCTCCGCCGCCACAGATACGCAGTATTTT
>.|few|TRBJ1-1|TRBV28
CASTSLSGVNTEAFF
TGTGCCAGCACCTCCTTGTCTGGGGTGAACACTGAAGCTTTCTTT
>.|medium-sized|TRBJ2-7|TRBV11-2
CASSLVGETSYEQYF
TGTGCCAGCAGCTTAGTTGGGGAAACATCCTACGAGCAGTACTTC
>TRBD1|.|TRBJ1-2|TRBV5-1
CASSSRGTGSYGYTF
TGCGCCAGCAGCTCCCGAGGGACAGGGAGCTATGGCTACACCTTC
>.|.|TRBJ1-1|TRBV5-6
CASSLPRVRNTEAFF
TGTGCCAGCAGCTTGCCGCGGGTGAGGAACACTGAAGCTTTCTTT
>TRBD1|many|TRBJ1-5|TRBV11-2
CASSLGQRNQPQHF
TGTGCCAGCAGCTTGGGACAGAGAAATCAGCCCCAGCATTTT
>TRBD1|.|TRBJ2-2|TRBV7-8
CASSLRDRGQGGELFF
TGTGCCAGCAGCTTAAGGGACAGGGGGCAAGGCGGGGAGCTGTTTTTT
>.|few|TRBJ2-1|TRBV11-2
CASSARLGVAEEFF
TGTGCCAGCAGTGCTAGACTGGGGGTGGCAGAGGAGTTCTTC
>TRBD2|.|TRBJ2-1|TRBV13
CASSLGIGRTSGQSF
TGTGCCAGCAGCTTAGGCATAGGGAGAACTAGCGGGCAGTCCTTC
>TRBD1|few|TRBJ2-5|TRBV6-5
CASSYSGTEQETQYF
TGTGCCAGCAGTTACTCCGGGACAGAGCAAGAGACCCAGTACTTC
>.|many|TRBJ2-1|TRBV29-1
CSVAELGEQFF
TGCAGCGTTGCAGAATTAGGTGAGCAGTTCTTC
>.|.|TRBJ2-7|TRBV11-2
CANSSSTPGAGSYEQYF
TGTGCCAACAGCTCAAGTACCCCCGGGGCGGGGTCCTACGAGCAGTACTTC
>TRBD1|.|TRBJ2-7|TRBV28
CAITLSGTGFYEQYF
TGTGCCATCACCCTCTCGGGGACAGGGTTTTACGAGCAGTACTTC
>.|once|TRBJ2-3|TRBV6-1
CASRTQDSHTDTQYF
TGTGCCAGCCGAACACAGGACTCTCACACAGATACGCAGTATTTT
>TRBD2|once|TRBJ2-7|TRBV11-3
CASTNLPLVGGNYEQYF
TGTGCCAGCACCAATTTACCTCTAGTGGGAGGGAACTACGAGCAGTATTTC
>.|few|TRBJ1-4|TRBV7-9
CASSYGYNEKLFF
TGTGCCAGCAGCTATGGCTATAATGAAAAACTGTTTTTT
>.|many|TRBJ2-4|TRBV4-1
CASSHSGSAKNIQYF
TGCGCCAGCAGCCATTCAGGTTCTGCCAAAAACATTCAGTACTTC
>.|.|TRBJ1-1|TRBV11-2
CASGLSAADMNTEAFF
TGTGCCAGCGGCTTATCAGCTGCCGACATGAACACTGAAGCATTCTTT
>TRBD2|few|TRBJ2-7|TRBV12-3/TRBV12-4
CASSWASGSTYEQYF
TGTGCCAGCAGTTGGGCTAGCGGGAGTACCTACGAGCAGTACTTC
>.|.|TRBJ2-1|TRBV7-9
CASSLQGNLQFF
TGTGCCAGCAGCTTACAGGGAAATTTGCAGTTCTTC
>TRBD1|few|TRBJ2-3|TRBV6-5
CAIARDRDTDTQYF
TGTGCCATCGCCCGGGACAGGGACACAGATACGCAGTATTTT
>TRBD1|once|TRBJ1-1|TRBV11-2
CASRSTRTGLMNTEAFF
TGTGCCAGCAGGTCTACGCGGACAGGGTTAATGAACACTGAAGCTTTCTTT
>.|.|TRBJ2-3|TRBV4-3
CASSQSVWLSDPDDVQYF
TGCGCCAGCAGCCAGTCGGTCTGGCTGAGTGATCCCGATGATGTGCAGTATTTT
>TRBD1|.|TRBJ2-5|TRBV5-6
CTSSLDRVQETQYF
TGTACCAGCAGCTTGGACAGGGTTCAAGAGACCCAGTACTTC
>.|.|TRBJ2-7|TRBV11-1
CANSPGTSGDEQYF
TGTGCCAACAGCCCTGGGACGAGTGGGGACGAGCAGTACTTC
>.|once|TRBJ2-1|TRBV28
CASMVAIPPNEQFF
TGTGCCAGCATGGTGGCGATCCCCCCCAATGAGCAGTTCTTC
>.|few|TRBJ2-1|TRBV12-3/TRBV12-4
CASKHSSYNEQFF
TGTGCTTCGAAACACAGCTCCTACAATGAGCAGTTCTTC
>.|few|TRBJ1-5|TRBV6-1
CASSPLRGEGQPQHF
TGTGCCAGCAGTCCCCTGAGGGGGGAAGGTCAGCCCCAGCATTTT
>TRBD2|many|TRBJ2-7|TRBV4-1
CASSPGLAYYEQYF
TGCGCCAGCAGCCCGGGACTAGCATATTACGAGCAGTACTTC
>.|.|TRBJ2-3|TRBV11-2
CASNPRETSNTDTRYF
TGTGCCAGCAACCCGAGGGAGACGTCGAACACAGATACGCGGTATTTT
>TRBD1|many|TRBJ2-7|TRBV4-1
CASSKGQGYDEQYF
TGCGCCAGCAGCAAGGGACAGGGTTATGACGAGCAGTACTTC
>.|.|TRBJ2-1|TRBV4-1
CASSPTRLRNEQFF
TGCGCCAGCAGCCCCACTAGACTGCGCAATGAGCAGTTCTTC
>.|once|TRBJ2-3|TRBV11-2
CVSSLGADTQYF
TGTGTCAGCAGCTTAGGAGCAGATACACAGTATTTT
>TRBD2|many|TRBJ2-1|TRBV4-3
CASSQEVLAGVNNEQFF
TGCGCCAGCAGCCAAGAAGTGCTAGCGGGAGTGAACAATGAGCAGTTCTTC
>.|many|TRBJ1-1|TRBV11-2
CASRRRTEGTEAFF
TGTGCCAGCAGACGTAGGACGGAGGGCACTGAAGCTTTCTTT
>.|.|TRBJ2-5|TRBV7-8
CASQRRGETQYF
TGTGCCAGCCAACGGAGGGGAGAGACCCAGTACTTC
>.|few|TRBJ2-2|TRBV12-3/TRBV12-4
CASSLHQGITGELFF
TGTGCCAGCAGTTTACATCAGGGGATCACCGGGGAGCTGTTTTTT
>TRBD2|few|TRBJ2-1|TRBV14
CASSPVAGLRNEQFF
TGTGCCAGCAGCCCCGTAGCGGGGTTACGGAATGAGCAGTTCTTC
>.|many|TRBJ1-1|TRBV6-5
CASSSLQGQGRTEAFF
TGTGCCAGCAGTTCCCTTCAGGGGCAGGGGAGAACTGAAGCTTTCTTT
>TRBD2|.|TRBJ2-1|TRBV6-2/TRBV6-3
CASSPSGLAENYNEQFF
TGTGCCAGCAGCCCCTCCGGACTAGCGGAGAACTACAATGAGCAGTTCTTC
>.|many|TRBJ2-2|TRBV7-9
CASSSLGATGELFF
TGTGCCAGCAGCTCCCTGGGAGCCACCGGGGAGCTGTTTTTT
>.|.|TRBJ2-2|TRBV6-2/TRBV6-3
CASSTVKAVTEELFF
TGTGCCAGCAGTACCGTTAAGGCGGTCACCGAGGAGCTGTTTTTT
>TRBD2|.|TRBJ2-1|TRBV2
CTGGVAGEQFF
TGTACCGGCGGAGTAGCGGGTGAGCAGTTCTTC
>.|.|TRBJ2-3|TRBV11-2
CASNEVPPDMQYF
TGTGCCAGCAACGAGGTCCCGCCAGATATGCAGTATTTT
>.|.|TRBJ1-1|TRBV29-1
CSVEDQGRTEAFF
TGCAGCGTTGAAGATCAGGGGCGCACTGAAGCTTTCTTT
>TRBD1|once|TRBJ2-5|TRBV11-2
CVSSPRSGTGGANTQYF
TGTGTCAGCAGCCCTCGTTCCGGGACAGGGGGCGCGAATACCCAGTACTTC
>.|.|TRBJ2-5|TRBV28
CASSSGWQETQYF
TGTGCCAGCAGTTCCGGATGGCAAGAGACCCAGTACTTC
>TRBD2|.|TRBJ2-5|TRBV7-9
CASSTLGGGQETQYF
TGTGCCAGCAGCACTCTCGGGGGGGGTCAAGAGACCCAGTACTTC
>TRBD1|.|TRBJ1-1|TRBV6-6
CAGQGASAEASF
TGTGCCGGTCAGGGGGCGAGCGCTGAAGCTTCCTTT
>.|.|TRBJ2-1|TRBV11-3
CASSLVAQGRSEQFF
TGCGCCAGCAGCTTAGTCGCGCAGGGGAGGAGTGAGCAGTTCTTC
>.|few|TRBJ1-2|TRBV6-1
CAIPLEAVGGLWSGYTF
TGTGCCATTCCCTTAGAGGCTGTGGGGGGTTTATGGAGTGGCTACACCTTC
>.|many|TRBJ1-3|TRBV29-1
CSVDTPGGNTIYF
TGCAGCGTTGACACTCCCGGCGGGAACACCATATATTTT
>.|.|TRBJ1-6|TRBV14
CASSHKQDGDRSPLHF
TGTGCCAGCAGCCACAAACAGGATGGCGACCGTTCACCCCTCCACTTT
>TRBD2|few|TRBJ2-1|TRBV12-3/TRBV12-4
CASSGLAGEGVYNEQFF
TGTGCCAGCAGTGGACTAGCGGGAGAGGGGGTTTACAATGAGCAGTTCTTC
>TRBD1|.|TRBJ2-5|TRBV5-1
CASSLRTGEGAQYF
TGCGCCAGCAGCTTGAGGACAGGGGAGGGGGCCCAGTACTTC
>TRBD1|.|TRBJ1-6|TRBV7-9
CANSHTDRGNSPLHF
TGTGCCAATAGCCACACGGACAGGGGTAATTCACCCCTCCACTTT
>.|.|TRBJ1-5|TRBV6-5
CASSYSWRSNQPQHF
TGTGCCAGCAGTTACTCATGGCGGAGCAATCAGCCCCAGCATTTT